This T cell receptor (beta chain) is from a study of cytomegalovirus exposure and HLA in healthy donors. Broader study findings: It was reported that the classifier diagnosed cytomegalovirus status with high specificity and sensitivity in both the original and validation cohorts.

Note on this clone: The antigen is not known.

Researchers ran the PCR with 60 Vbeta and 13 Jbeta primers. Assay: immunoSEQ multiplex PCR; the TCRdb copy retains only in-frame clones and omits some. The sample lists around 140,000 clones, roughly three quarters occurring once. Germline assignment: CDR1 SQVTM and CDR2 ANQGSEA. This CDR3 contains 16 residues. J was trimmed by 1 base and V by 7 bases; bases with no gene match: 14. The TCR was taken from a woman aged 55-70 years in good health and CMV-seronegative. The chain couples TRBV29-1 to TRBJ2-7; 9 nucleotides match TRBD1. Sequencing was carried out using PBMCs. CDR3 nucleotide sequence: TGCAGCGCCCAGGCCCCGGGACAGGGAAGGTCCTACGAGCAGTACTTC. It codes for CSAQAPGQGRSYEQYF.